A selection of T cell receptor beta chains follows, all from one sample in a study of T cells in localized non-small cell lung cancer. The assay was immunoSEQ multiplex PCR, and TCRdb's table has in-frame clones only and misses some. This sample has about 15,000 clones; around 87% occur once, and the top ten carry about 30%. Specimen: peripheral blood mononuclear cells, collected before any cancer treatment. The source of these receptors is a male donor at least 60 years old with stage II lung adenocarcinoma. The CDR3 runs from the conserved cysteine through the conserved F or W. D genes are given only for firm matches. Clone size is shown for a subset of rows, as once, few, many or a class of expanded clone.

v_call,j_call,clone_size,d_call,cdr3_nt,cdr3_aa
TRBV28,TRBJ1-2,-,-,TGTGCCAGCAGTTCCAGTTTATATGGCTACACCTTC,CASSSSLYGYTF
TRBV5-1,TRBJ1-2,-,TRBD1,TGCGCCAGCAGCGCCACAGGGGGTTATGGCTACACCTTC,CASSATGGYGYTF
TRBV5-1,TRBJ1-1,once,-,TGCGCCAGCAGCCCACGATCCGTCGCATCCCAGAACACTGAAGCTTTCTTT,CASSPRSVASQNTEAFF
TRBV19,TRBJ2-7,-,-,TGTGCCAGTAGTATAACTCTATCCACCTACGAGCAGTACTTC,CASSITLSTYEQYF
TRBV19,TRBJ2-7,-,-,TGTGTCAGTAGTATAATTGCGGGTGGCCCCTACGAGCAGTACTTC,CVSSIIAGGPYEQYF
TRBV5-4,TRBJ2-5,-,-,TGTGCCAGCAGCTTGGATCAGGGAAGAGGGGAGACCCAGTACTTC,CASSLDQGRGETQYF
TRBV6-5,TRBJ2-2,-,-,TGTGCCAGCAGGGAAAGCACCGGGGAGCTGTTTTTT,CASRESTGELFF
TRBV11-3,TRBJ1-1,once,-,TGTGCCAGCAGCTCGCTCCGGAACACTGAAGCTTTCTTT,CASSSLRNTEAFF
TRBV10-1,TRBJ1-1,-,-,TGCGCCAGCAGTGAGTATAGTGGAATGGCTGAAGCTTTCTTT,CASSEYSGMAEAFF
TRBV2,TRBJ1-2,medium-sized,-,TGTGCCAGCAGGTCCGGGACAAACTATGGCTACACCTTC,CASRSGTNYGYTF
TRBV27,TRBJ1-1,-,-,TGTGCCAGCAGTTCGGTTCTGGGGGGCACTGAAGCTTTCTTT,CASSSVLGGTEAFF
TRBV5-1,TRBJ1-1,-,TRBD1,TGCGCCAGCAGCCGGGACAGGGGAGAGTCTGAAGCTTTCTTT,CASSRDRGESEAFF
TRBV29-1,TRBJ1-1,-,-,TGCAGCGCTCAATGGAGGGATCAAGGGGCAGCTTTCTTT,CSAQWRDQGAAFF
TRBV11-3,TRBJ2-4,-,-,TGTGCCAGCAGCCTCACGACAGTCGGCATTCAGTACTTC,CASSLTTVGIQYF
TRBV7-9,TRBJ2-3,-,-,TGTGCCAGCAGCTTAGCAGATACGCAGTATTTT,CASSLADTQYF
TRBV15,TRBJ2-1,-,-,TGTGCCACCAGCAGAGAGCGCCCTGGCTCCTACAATGAGCAGTTCTTC,CATSRERPGSYNEQFF
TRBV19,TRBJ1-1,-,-,TGTGCCAGTACCGCGTCGGGGGGCAATTTTAACACTGAAGCTTTCTTT,CASTASGGNFNTEAFF
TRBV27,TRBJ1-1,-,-,TGTGCCAGCAGTTCTGTGACGAACACTGAAGCTTTCTTT,CASSSVTNTEAFF
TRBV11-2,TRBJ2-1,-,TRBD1,TGTGCCAGCAGCTTACGGACAGGGGGGGGCAATGAGCAGTTCTTC,CASSLRTGGGNEQFF
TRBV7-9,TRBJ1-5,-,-,TGTGCCAGCAGCTTAGGAGGTGTGGGTCAGCCCCAGCATTTT,CASSLGGVGQPQHF
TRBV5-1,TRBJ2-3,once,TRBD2,TGCGCCAGCAGCTTGCAACTAGCGGTCACAGATACGCAGTATTTT,CASSLQLAVTDTQYF
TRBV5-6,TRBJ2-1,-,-,TGTGCCAGCAGCTCGAGGGGATTGGGGAACAATGAGCAGTTCTTC,CASSSRGLGNNEQFF
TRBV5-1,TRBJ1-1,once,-,TGCGCCAGCAGCTTAAACGTGCCGTCAACTGAAGCTTTCTTT,CASSLNVPSTEAFF
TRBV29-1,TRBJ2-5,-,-,TGCAGCGTTGGGGGCCTCACCGGGGGCGAGACCCAGTACTTC,CSVGGLTGGETQYF
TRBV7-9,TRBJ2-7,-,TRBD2,TGTGCCAGCGGCAGCGATAGCGGGAGGCACTACGAGCAGTACTTC,CASGSDSGRHYEQYF
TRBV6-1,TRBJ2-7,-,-,TGTGCCAGCAGTGAAGCAGTGGAAGGACTATCGGACGAGCAGTACTTC,CASSEAVEGLSDEQYF
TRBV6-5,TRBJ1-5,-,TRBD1,TGTGCCAGCGGGACAGCGATTCAGCCCCAGCATTTT,CASGTAIQPQHF
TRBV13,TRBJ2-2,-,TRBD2,TGTGCCAGCAGCATTCTAGCGGGAGTTGGAACCGGGGAGCTGTTTTTT,CASSILAGVGTGELFF
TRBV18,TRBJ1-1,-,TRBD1,TGTGCCAGCTCTATTGGACAGGGGACTGAAGCTTTCTTT,CASSIGQGTEAFF
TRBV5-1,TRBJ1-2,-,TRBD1,TGCGCCAGCAGCTCAGGGGGTGGCTATGGCTACACCTTC,CASSSGGGYGYTF
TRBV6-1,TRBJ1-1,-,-,TGTGCCAGCAAAACGAACACTGAAGCTTTCTTT,CASKTNTEAFF
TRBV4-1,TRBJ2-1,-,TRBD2,TGCGCCAGCAGCCAAGATTCCGGACTAGCGGGACTCTACAATGAGCAGTTCTTC,CASSQDSGLAGLYNEQFF
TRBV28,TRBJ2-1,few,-,TGTGCCAGCAGTCACGGCTGGGGTAACAATGAGCAGTTCTTC,CASSHGWGNNEQFF
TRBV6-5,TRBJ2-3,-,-,TGTGCCAGCAAGGGCCTCATCCCAACAGATACGCAGTATTTT,CASKGLIPTDTQYF
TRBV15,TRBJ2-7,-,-,TGTGCCACCAGCAAGAAGGACAGCGCGACCTACGAGCAGTACTTC,CATSKKDSATYEQYF
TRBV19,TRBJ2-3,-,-,TGTGCCAGTACCCCGGGCCTAGGGCAGGATACGCAGTATTTT,CASTPGLGQDTQYF
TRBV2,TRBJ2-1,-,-,TGTGCCAGCAGCCCCGGGACGGGGGGCGATGAGCAGTTCTTC,CASSPGTGGDEQFF
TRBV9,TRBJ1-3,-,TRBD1,TGTGCCAGCAGCGCGTTAGGGACAGGCCTCTCTGGAAACACCATATATTTT,CASSALGTGLSGNTIYF
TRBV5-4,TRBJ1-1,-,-,TGTGCCAGCAGCGGACTGCGGGGGGGAGTTGAAGCTTTCTTT,CASSGLRGGVEAFF
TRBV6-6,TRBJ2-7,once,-,TGTGCCAGCAGTTACGTCCAGGGGAGGACCCACGAGCAGTACTTC,CASSYVQGRTHEQYF
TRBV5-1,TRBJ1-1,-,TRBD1,TGCGCCAGCAGCTTGTGGGACAGACAGAACACTGAAGCTTTCTTT,CASSLWDRQNTEAFF
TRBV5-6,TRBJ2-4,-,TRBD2,TGTGCCAGCAGCTTGGGACTAGCGGGAGTCGCGGCCAAAAACATTCAGTACTTC,CASSLGLAGVAAKNIQYF
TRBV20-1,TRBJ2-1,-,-,TGCAGTGCTATTAGCGGTGAGCAGTTCTTC,CSAISGEQFF
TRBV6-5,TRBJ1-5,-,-,TGTGCCAGCAGTTTAAGTGAGAATAGCAATCAGCCCCAGCATTTT,CASSLSENSNQPQHF
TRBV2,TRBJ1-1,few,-,TGTGCCAGCAGTGAAGGTTATGAAGCTTTCTTT,CASSEGYEAFF
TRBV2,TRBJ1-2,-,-,TGTGCCAGCAGGGGGGGCGGAACTAACTATGGCTACACCTTC,CASRGGGTNYGYTF
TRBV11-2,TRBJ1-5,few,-,TGTGCCAGCAGCTTAGGAGGGCCCCAGCCCCAGCATTTT,CASSLGGPQPQHF
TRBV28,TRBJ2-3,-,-,TGTGCCAGCAGTTTATGGGGGTCAGGGCAGGATACGCAGTATTTT,CASSLWGSGQDTQYF
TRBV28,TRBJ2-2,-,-,TGTGCCAGCACCCTTCGCGCGGATCATGGGGAGCTGTTTTTT,CASTLRADHGELFF
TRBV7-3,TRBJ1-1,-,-,TGTGCCAGCAGCTGGACGGCGAACACTGAAGCTTTCTTT,CASSWTANTEAFF
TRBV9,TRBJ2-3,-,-,TGTGCCAGCAGCGTAGTTACAGACACAGATACGCAGTATTTT,CASSVVTDTDTQYF
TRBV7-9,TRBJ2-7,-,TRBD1,TGTGCCAGCAGCGTCCGGGACAGGGGTCGCGAGCAGTACTTC,CASSVRDRGREQYF
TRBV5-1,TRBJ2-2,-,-,TGCGCCAGCAGCTTGTCGGGGATTACCGGGGAGCTGTTTTTT,CASSLSGITGELFF
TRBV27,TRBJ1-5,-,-,TGTGCCAGCAGTCGTCAGGGGAAGGAGTATCAGCCCCAGCATTTT,CASSRQGKEYQPQHF